The subject of this entry is one T cell receptor (beta chain). V shed 5 bases and J shed 3 bases, with 11 bases lying between them. The CDR3 runs to 14 residues. CDR1 is SGHAT and CDR2 is FQNNGV in the germline V gene. These data belong to a study of control samples from healthy donors and cancer patients. Method: immunoSEQ multiplex PCR; TCRdb's copy keeps in-frame clones and lacks some. This sample has about 130,000 clones; 90% occur once, and the top ten carry roughly 2.7%. Sequences were obtained from blood. The V gene is TRBV11-2, the J gene TRBJ1-3; tentatively, D is TRBD1 (6 bases). This clonotype originated in a man aged 18 to 30 in good health. The CDR3 DNA is TGTGCCAGCAGCCGAACAGGGAGTGGAAACACCATATATTTT. Protein product: CASSRTGSGNTIYF.